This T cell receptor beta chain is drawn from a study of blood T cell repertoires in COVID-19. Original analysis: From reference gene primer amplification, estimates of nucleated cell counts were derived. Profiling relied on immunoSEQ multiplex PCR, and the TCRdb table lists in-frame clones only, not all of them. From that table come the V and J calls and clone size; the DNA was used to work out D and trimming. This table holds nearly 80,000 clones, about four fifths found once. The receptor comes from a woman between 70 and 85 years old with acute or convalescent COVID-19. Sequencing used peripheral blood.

CDR3 protein: CASTRGQVSSPLHF. CDR3 sequence (DNA): TGTGCCAGCACCCGAGGACAGGTGTCTTCACCCCTCCACTTT. V gene TRBV25-1 combines with J gene TRBJ1-6, with 7 bases lining up with TRBD1. Losses at the gene ends were 7 bases for V and 9 bases for J; bases not matched to a gene: 9. The CDR3 totals 14 residues. Germline-derived CDR1 and CDR2 are MGHDK and SYGVNS.